Shown below are 12 T cell receptor beta chains from a single sample sequenced in a study of regulatory T cells in long-lasting Graves disease. Sample time point: newly diagnosed GD, antithyroid drugs for less than 3 months. PBMC-derived RNA was used for the TCR library. Arm-PCR with iRepertoire HTBI primers amplified the CDR3 regions for these TCR beta libraries. TCRdb reprocessed the multiplex PCR reads via MiXCR and lists one record per CDR3 protein. The data contain roughly 320,000 distinct CDR3 sequences, approximately 16% of them singletons. The data were also submitted as part of a second study, on T cells in Graves' hyperthyroidism and ophthalmopathy.

The source material was peripheral blood mononuclear cells (PBMCs), sampled at new diagnosis, from a patient treated with antithyroid drugs. The origin of the receptors is a man aged 40-55 years with Graves disease.

This clonotype was recorded many times. The chain has TRBV29-1 and TRBJ2-5; TRBD1 aligns across 7 bases. Germline lookup yields CDR1 SQVTM and CDR2 ANQGSEA. The V gene end was trimmed by 7 bases and the J gene end by 2 bases; junction bases not matched to a gene: 7. The CDR3 sequence is 13 residues long. CDR3 DNA: TGCAGCGCCGGACAGGCCACGCAAGAGACCCAGTACTTC. Its protein product is CSAGQATQETQYF.

Concerning this clonotype: Possible read error: a much larger clone is one base away. This sequence joins TRBV2 and TRBJ1-6; a possible D gene is TRBD1 (5 bases). The CDR3 runs 17 residues. Germline V gene sequence: CDR1 SNHLY, CDR2 FYNNEI. In DNA form, the CDR3 reads TGTGCCAGCAGTAAAGAGGGACCCGGGGTGTATAGTTCACCCCTCCACTTT. As protein: CASSKEGPGVYSSPLHF.

Ten or more counts support this clonotype. The chain joins TRBV18 to TRBJ1-2; D is possibly TRBD1 (6 bases). The CDR3 contains 16 residues. Deletions cut 0 bases from V and 4 bases from J, with 15 bases between. In germline, CDR1 is KGHSH, CDR2 LQKENI. DNA for the CDR3: TGTGCCAGCTCACCACCTAATACAGGGTGGGGCTATGGCTACACCTTC. It specifies CASSPPNTGWGYGYTF.

This clonotype was counted only a few times. V and J are TRBV9 and TRBJ2-2, with 9 bases matching TRBD1. The CDR3 is 16 amino acids. Trimming removed 3 bases from V and 3 bases from J; junction bases left unmatched: 6. Per germline, CDR1 SGDLS and CDR2 YYNGEE. The CDR3 bases are TGTGCCAGCAGCGCCACAGGGGGCATGGACACCGGGGAGCTGTTTTTT. Translation gives CASSATGGMDTGELFF.

This clonotype was detected many times. For the CDR3, the DNA is TGCGCCAGCAGCCAAGTTCGGGGTTTGGGGCTGAACACCGGGGAGCTGTTTTTT. It specifies CASSQVRGLGLNTGELFF. V usage is TRBV4-1 and J usage is TRBJ2-2; tentatively, D is TRBD1 or TRBD2 (5 bases each). The V end was cut by 1 base, the J end by 1 base, with 16 bases between. The CDR3 has 18 amino acids. In germline, CDR1 is MGHRA, CDR2 YSYEKL.

This clonotype was counted between two and nine times. This chain uses TRBV20-1 with TRBJ2-5; 8 positions match TRBD2. Trimming cost V 3 bases and J 5 bases; bases outside gene matches: 11. In germline, CDR1 is DFQATT, CDR2 SNEGSKA (reference sequence). The CDR3 has 15 residues. In DNA, the CDR3 is TGCAGTGCTAGGGGGCCGGGGGGGCCTCGGGAGACCCAGTACTTC. This sequence encodes CSARGPGGPRETQYF.

This clonotype was seen repeatedly, ten times or more. J is TRBJ1-5 and V is TRBV10-3; D is unclear. Germline assignment: CDR1 ENHRY and CDR2 SYGVKD. The CDR3 is 13 amino acids. The V and J ends lost 5 bases and 9 bases respectively, with 14 bases between them. The CDR3, as DNA: TGTGCCATCAGTCAGACCCTTAAACGGCCCCAGCATTTT. Residues: CAISQTLKRPQHF.

This clonotype was detected only a few times. The chain links TRBV6-4 to TRBJ1-1; 10 nucleotides align to TRBD1. Trimming cost V 8 bases and J 4 bases; bases outside gene matches: 7. The CDR3 length is 14 residues. Germline V lookup: CDR1 MRHNA, CDR2 SNTAGT. The CDR3: CASRSWTGGTEAFF. Here the CDR3 DNA reads TGTGCCAGCCGATCTTGGACAGGGGGCACTGAAGCTTTCTTT.

In this sample, this clonotype turned up once. Being one base from a much bigger clone, this may be a read error. CDR3 loop: CASSPGLATGHEQYF. The CDR3 region has the DNA TGTGCCAGCAGTCCTGGACTGGCCACGGGACACGAGCAGTACTTC. The chain employs TRBV6-1 and TRBJ2-7, with D possibly called TRBD1 or TRBD2 (5 bases each). The CDR3 consists of 15 residues. The V gene's germline CDR1 is MNHNS and CDR2 SASEGT. With 5 bases removed from V and 5 bases from J, the gap between germline ends came to 19 bases.

This clonotype was observed at least ten times. This chain joins TRBV6-1 and TRBJ2-7; 7 bases match TRBD2. The CDR3 sequence is 14 residues long. V was clipped by 6 bases and J by 0 bases; unmatched bases: 5. Germline V gene data show CDR1 as MNHNS and CDR2 as SASEGT. The CDR3 DNA follows: TGTGCCAGCAGGGGAGCGGGGCGCTCCTACGAGCAGTACTTC. It encodes CASRGAGRSYEQYF.

This clonotype has a count of ten or more. This rearrangement joins TRBV28 to TRBJ1-1; no reliable D call. This CDR3 region has 11 residues. The V end lost 7 bases, the J end lost 0 bases, and 3 bases lay between the germline ends. Germline V gives CDR1 MDHEN, CDR2 SYDVKM. The CDR3 nucleotides are TGTGCCAGCACCGTGAACACTGAAGCTTTCTTT. This encodes CASTVNTEAFF.

V gene TRBV2 combines with J gene TRBJ2-1; unclear D gene. Germline V CDR1 and CDR2: SNHLY, FYNNEI. The V gene lost 7 bases and the J gene lost 5 bases, with 12 bases spanning the gap. The CDR3 contains 13 residues. The CDR3 DNA reads as TGTGCCAGCATTATGACTGGGGACAATGAGCAGTTCTTC. This codes for CASIMTGDNEQFF.